A selection of T cell receptor beta chains follows, all from one sample in a study of yellow fever vaccine responses in identical twins. MiXCR, applied by TCRdb to the RT-PCR reads, yields one record per CDR3 protein. This sample yields about 3,600 distinct CDR3 sequences, of which approximately 87% are seen a single time; around 1.5% belongs to the top ten. The source was T cells from blood (PBMCs), unsorted or a sorted subset (not recorded which), collected before or after yellow fever vaccination (not recorded which). These receptors were taken from a woman aged 18-30 years who received the yellow fever vaccine. Both conserved end residues are part of each CDR3. A D gene is named only where the DNA matches it firmly. Clone sizes are given selectively: once, few, many, or a class where the clone is expanded.

v_gene: TRBV7-1; d_gene: NA; abundance: NA; j_gene: TRBJ2-1; CDR3nt: TGTGCCAGCAGCTCTAGCGGTGAGCAGTTCTTC; CDR3aa: CASSSSGEQFF
v_gene: TRBV7-3; d_gene: NA; abundance: NA; j_gene: TRBJ2-5; CDR3nt: TGTGCCAGCAGCCCCGGTCACAGTCAAGAGACCCAGTACTTC; CDR3aa: CASSPGHSQETQYF
v_gene: TRBV4-3; d_gene: NA; abundance: NA; j_gene: TRBJ2-7; CDR3nt: TGCGCCAGCAGCCGAGGCTCATGGGGCGAGCAGTACTTC; CDR3aa: CASSRGSWGEQYF
v_gene: TRBV12-3/TRBV12-4; d_gene: TRBD1; abundance: once; j_gene: TRBJ2-5; CDR3nt: TGTGCCAGCAGTTTAAGGGGACAGTCTGAGACCCAGTACTTC; CDR3aa: CASSLRGQSETQYF
v_gene: TRBV4-1; d_gene: TRBD2; abundance: NA; j_gene: TRBJ2-7; CDR3nt: TGCGCCAGCAGCCAAGATGAGCGGGACTCCTACGAGCAGTACTTC; CDR3aa: CASSQDERDSYEQYF
v_gene: TRBV9; d_gene: TRBD1; abundance: NA; j_gene: TRBJ1-1; CDR3nt: TGTGCCAGCAGCCCCTCTTCAGGGGGCAGTATGAACACTGAAGCTTTCTTT; CDR3aa: CASSPSSGGSMNTEAFF
v_gene: TRBV7-2; d_gene: NA; abundance: few; j_gene: TRBJ1-6; CDR3nt: TGTGCCAGCAGCTTAGCCGGACAGTACACCTCATCACCCCTCCACTTT; CDR3aa: CASSLAGQYTSSPLHF
v_gene: TRBV7-9; d_gene: NA; abundance: once; j_gene: TRBJ2-1; CDR3nt: TGTGCCAGCAGCTCAGGCGGACAGTACAATGAGCAGTTCTTC; CDR3aa: CASSSGGQYNEQFF
v_gene: TRBV14; d_gene: NA; abundance: NA; j_gene: TRBJ2-1; CDR3nt: TGTGCCAGCAGCCAAGACCTAGCTTACGATGAGCAGTTCTTC; CDR3aa: CASSQDLAYDEQFF
v_gene: TRBV28; d_gene: NA; abundance: NA; j_gene: TRBJ1-2; CDR3nt: TGTGCCAGCAGTCCCCGGTTGGGGGTGGAAAGGGATGGCTACACCTTC; CDR3aa: CASSPRLGVERDGYTF
v_gene: TRBV5-4; d_gene: TRBD2; abundance: NA; j_gene: TRBJ2-1; CDR3nt: TGTGCCAGCAGCTTGGTGGCGGGACTAGGCAACAATGAGCAGTTCTTC; CDR3aa: CASSLVAGLGNNEQFF
v_gene: TRBV11-3; d_gene: TRBD1; abundance: NA; j_gene: TRBJ2-5; CDR3nt: TGTGCCAGCAGCTTAGTCAGGGGGCAAGAGACCCAGTACTTC; CDR3aa: CASSLVRGQETQYF
v_gene: TRBV18; d_gene: TRBD1; abundance: NA; j_gene: TRBJ2-7; CDR3nt: TGTGCCAGCTCACCGGAACAGGGGGAGGCCTACGAGCAGTACTTC; CDR3aa: CASSPEQGEAYEQYF
v_gene: TRBV7-6; d_gene: NA; abundance: NA; j_gene: TRBJ2-4; CDR3nt: TGTGCCAGCAGCCATTCCCCCAAAAACATTCAGTACTTC; CDR3aa: CASSHSPKNIQYF
v_gene: TRBV29-1; d_gene: NA; abundance: NA; j_gene: TRBJ2-5; CDR3nt: TGCAGCGTCCGCGCCCGCCAAGAGACCCAGTACTTC; CDR3aa: CSVRARQETQYF
v_gene: TRBV24-1; d_gene: NA; abundance: few; j_gene: TRBJ2-1; CDR3nt: TGTGCCACCAGTGAGGAGCGGGCCCAAAATGAGCAGTTCTTC; CDR3aa: CATSEERAQNEQFF
v_gene: TRBV3-1; d_gene: NA; abundance: NA; j_gene: TRBJ2-5; CDR3nt: TGTGCCAGCAGCCAAATAGCGGTTCAAGAGACCCAGTACTTC; CDR3aa: CASSQIAVQETQYF
v_gene: TRBV5-1; d_gene: NA; abundance: NA; j_gene: TRBJ2-7; CDR3nt: TGCGCCAGCAGCTTGGGGGGGACACGAGGTTACGAGCAGTACTTC; CDR3aa: CASSLGGTRGYEQYF
v_gene: TRBV29-1; d_gene: NA; abundance: NA; j_gene: TRBJ2-1; CDR3nt: TGCAGCTGCATACGGGAGAGACTCAATGAGCAGTTCTTC; CDR3aa: CSCIRERLNEQFF
v_gene: TRBV4-1; d_gene: TRBD1; abundance: NA; j_gene: TRBJ1-2; CDR3nt: TGCGCCAGCAGCCAGCCCGGGACAGGGTACGGCTACACCTTC; CDR3aa: CASSQPGTGYGYTF
v_gene: TRBV20-1; d_gene: TRBD2; abundance: once; j_gene: TRBJ2-1; CDR3nt: TGCAGTGCCCCGAATAGCGGGAGAAATGAGCAGTTCTTC; CDR3aa: CSAPNSGRNEQFF
v_gene: TRBV18; d_gene: NA; abundance: NA; j_gene: TRBJ2-1; CDR3nt: TGTGCCAGCTCACCCCTAGTGGGGCACCGCTCCTACAATGAGCAGTTCTTC; CDR3aa: CASSPLVGHRSYNEQFF
v_gene: TRBV11-2; d_gene: TRBD1; abundance: NA; j_gene: TRBJ2-4; CDR3nt: TGTGCCAGCAGCTTTGACAGGGTCAAAAACATTCAGTACTTC; CDR3aa: CASSFDRVKNIQYF
v_gene: TRBV11-3; d_gene: TRBD2; abundance: NA; j_gene: TRBJ2-2; CDR3nt: TGTGCCAGCAGCCCCCAGTGGGGACTAGCGGCCGGGGAGCTGTTTTTT; CDR3aa: CASSPQWGLAAGELFF
v_gene: TRBV13; d_gene: NA; abundance: few; j_gene: TRBJ1-2; CDR3nt: TGTGCCAGCAGCACCCGACTAAGTGGCTACACCTTC; CDR3aa: CASSTRLSGYTF
v_gene: TRBV7-2; d_gene: NA; abundance: NA; j_gene: TRBJ2-5; CDR3nt: TGTGCCAGCAGCTTAGGGAGAATACTCCAAGAGACCCAGTACTTC; CDR3aa: CASSLGRILQETQYF
v_gene: TRBV3-1; d_gene: NA; abundance: NA; j_gene: TRBJ2-1; CDR3nt: TGTGCCAGCAGCCAAGGGTGGGGATCCTACAATGAGCAGTTCTTC; CDR3aa: CASSQGWGSYNEQFF
v_gene: TRBV18; d_gene: NA; abundance: NA; j_gene: TRBJ2-1; CDR3nt: TGTGCCAGCTCACCACGAGAACAGGGCAATGAGCAGTTCTTC; CDR3aa: CASSPREQGNEQFF
v_gene: TRBV3-1; d_gene: NA; abundance: once; j_gene: TRBJ2-3; CDR3nt: TGTGCCAGCAGCCATAGACAGGCGCAGGCAGATACGCAGTATTTT; CDR3aa: CASSHRQAQADTQYF
v_gene: TRBV13; d_gene: TRBD2; abundance: NA; j_gene: TRBJ2-3; CDR3nt: TGTGCCAGCAGGACCTTGGGACTAGAGGAGGGTGATACGCAGTATTTT; CDR3aa: CASRTLGLEEGDTQYF
v_gene: TRBV15; d_gene: NA; abundance: few; j_gene: TRBJ2-1; CDR3nt: TGTGCCACCAGCAGAGTACTAGCCTCCAATGAGCAGTTCTTC; CDR3aa: CATSRVLASNEQFF
v_gene: TRBV7-2; d_gene: TRBD2; abundance: NA; j_gene: TRBJ2-3; CDR3nt: TGTGCCAGCAGCAATCCGGGACTAGCGGCAGATACGCAGTATTTT; CDR3aa: CASSNPGLAADTQYF
v_gene: TRBV11-3; d_gene: NA; abundance: NA; j_gene: TRBJ2-3; CDR3nt: TGTGCCAGCAGCCCCCCAGGGAGCGATACGCAGTATTTT; CDR3aa: CASSPPGSDTQYF
v_gene: TRBV10-1; d_gene: NA; abundance: NA; j_gene: TRBJ2-5; CDR3nt: TGCGCCAGCAGTCAGGGGGACTACCAAGAGACCCAGTACTTC; CDR3aa: CASSQGDYQETQYF
v_gene: TRBV28; d_gene: NA; abundance: NA; j_gene: TRBJ1-4; CDR3nt: TGTGCCAGCAGTTTAGGGAATGAAAAACTGTTTTTT; CDR3aa: CASSLGNEKLFF
v_gene: TRBV29-1; d_gene: TRBD2; abundance: NA; j_gene: TRBJ2-5; CDR3nt: TGCAGCGTTGCCCCTAGCGGGGGAGAGACCCAGTACTTC; CDR3aa: CSVAPSGGETQYF
v_gene: TRBV28; d_gene: NA; abundance: NA; j_gene: TRBJ1-6; CDR3nt: TGTGCCAGCAGTCCATCCTTCCCAGTCACCCTCCACTTT; CDR3aa: CASSPSFPVTLHF
v_gene: TRBV12-3/TRBV12-4; d_gene: NA; abundance: NA; j_gene: TRBJ1-5; CDR3nt: TGTGCCAGCAGACGGAATAGCAATCAGCCCCAGCATTTT; CDR3aa: CASRRNSNQPQHF
v_gene: TRBV9; d_gene: NA; abundance: NA; j_gene: TRBJ2-7; CDR3nt: TGTGCCAGCAGCGTAATATCCGGGACCACCTACGAGCAGTACTTC; CDR3aa: CASSVISGTTYEQYF
v_gene: TRBV4-2; d_gene: NA; abundance: NA; j_gene: TRBJ1-5; CDR3nt: TGTGCCAGCAGCCAAGTCGGTGGGGCTCAGCCCCAGCATTTT; CDR3aa: CASSQVGGAQPQHF
v_gene: TRBV18; d_gene: NA; abundance: NA; j_gene: TRBJ1-6; CDR3nt: TGTGCCAGCTCACCTAAGGACCATTCACCCCTCCACTTT; CDR3aa: CASSPKDHSPLHF
v_gene: TRBV29-1; d_gene: TRBD1; abundance: NA; j_gene: TRBJ2-7; CDR3nt: TGCAGCGTTCGGGTGACAGGGGAGCAGTACTTC; CDR3aa: CSVRVTGEQYF
v_gene: TRBV7-9; d_gene: NA; abundance: NA; j_gene: TRBJ2-7; CDR3nt: TGTGCCAGCAGCGGACCGGGACTTCAATACGAGCAGTACTTC; CDR3aa: CASSGPGLQYEQYF
v_gene: TRBV5-5; d_gene: NA; abundance: NA; j_gene: TRBJ2-3; CDR3nt: TGTGCCAGCAGCTTCGGACAGTCGACCACAGATACGCAGTATTTT; CDR3aa: CASSFGQSTTDTQYF
v_gene: TRBV7-3; d_gene: TRBD1; abundance: NA; j_gene: TRBJ2-3; CDR3nt: TGTGCCAGCAGCTTAGGGACAGGGAGGACAGATACGCAGTATTTT; CDR3aa: CASSLGTGRTDTQYF
v_gene: TRBV20-1; d_gene: TRBD2; abundance: NA; j_gene: TRBJ2-5; CDR3nt: TGCAGTGCTATTAGCGGGGGGGCTCGGGAGACCCAGTACTTC; CDR3aa: CSAISGGARETQYF
v_gene: TRBV7-3; d_gene: NA; abundance: once; j_gene: TRBJ2-2; CDR3nt: TGTGCCAGCAGCTTAATGGGCGTCAGGAACACCGGGGAGCTGTTTTTT; CDR3aa: CASSLMGVRNTGELFF
v_gene: TRBV11-3; d_gene: NA; abundance: NA; j_gene: TRBJ2-2; CDR3nt: TGTGCCAGCAGCATGGGAGTCACTAACACCGGGGAGCTGTTTTTT; CDR3aa: CASSMGVTNTGELFF
v_gene: TRBV20-1; d_gene: NA; abundance: NA; j_gene: TRBJ1-5; CDR3nt: TGCAGTGCTTCTCAGCCTCAGGGTTCATATCAGCCCCAGCATTTT; CDR3aa: CSASQPQGSYQPQHF